The source of this T cell receptor (beta chain) is a study of early T cells in non-severe SARS-CoV-2 infection. The CDR3 runs 14 residues. The V and J ends lost 6 bases and 4 bases respectively, with 15 bases between them. CDR1 and CDR2 from the germline V gene are KGHSH and LQKENI. TCRdb re-analysed the 5' RACE reads in MiXCR, keeping a single row per CDR3 protein. The repertoire holds about 79,000 distinct CDR3 sequences, with approximately 10% as singletons. This rearrangement joins TRBV18 to TRBJ1-1; D is unclear. Sequences were obtained from whole blood. The TCR sequence derives from an adult who was a healthcare worker with PCR-confirmed SARS-CoV-2 infection or an uninfected control (not recorded which). The CDR3 is CASSPLRGGTEAFF. DNA of the CDR3: TGTGCCAGCTCCCCCCTACGGGGAGGCACTGAAGCTTTCTTT.